These 30 T cell receptor beta chains were all obtained from the same sample, sequenced in a study of blood T cell repertoires in COVID-19. Method: immunoSEQ multiplex PCR; TCRdb's copy keeps in-frame clones and lacks some. The data show some 300,000 clones, roughly 89% seen once. Sequencing used peripheral blood. The receptors here all came from a woman in her forties with COVID-19, enrolled during active disease.

This clone was observed once. The chain carries TRBV9 and TRBJ1-4; a weak D match, TRBD1 (5 bases). The CDR3 consists of 15 residues. Trimming stripped 0 bases from V and 7 bases from J, with 13 bases between. Per the germline V gene, CDR1 is SGDLS and CDR2 is YYNGEE. This chain's CDR3 is CASSVAVGAGEKLFF. In DNA, the CDR3 is TGTGCCAGCAGCGTAGCCGTAGGGGCTGGTGAAAAACTGTTTTTT.

The V and J genes are TRBV28 and TRBJ2-7, with D hard to call. Trimming pared 2 bases from V and 0 bases from J, leaving 8 bases between. Germline lookup yields CDR1 MDHEN and CDR2 SYDVKM. The CDR3 totals 14 residues. CDR3 sequence reads: CASSLKPSSYEQYF. The CDR3, as DNA: TGTGCCAGCAGTTTAAAGCCGAGCTCCTACGAGCAGTACTTC.

V usage is TRBV7-3 and J usage is TRBJ2-3, with 10 bases lining up with TRBD2. V dropped 0 bases and J dropped 5; count of bases not matched to a gene: 2. Per germline, CDR1 SGHTA and CDR2 FQGTGA. The CDR3 consists of 15 residues. The CDR3 nucleotides are TGTGCCAGCAGCTTAACAGCGGGAGGGCAAGATACGCAGTATTTT. It encodes CASSLTAGGQDTQYF.

Only a few counts were recorded for this clone. The rearrangement joins TRBV6-2 or TRBV6-3 to TRBJ1-2, with a weak D call TRBD1 (6 bases). The CDR3 covers 14 residues. Trimming removed 5 bases from V and 3 bases from J, with 13 bases in between. Germline CDR1 and CDR2: MNHEY and SVGEGT. CDR3 sequence reads: CASSPGTSYYGYTF. In DNA form, the CDR3 reads TGTGCCAGCAGTCCCGGGACATCGTACTATGGCTACACCTTC.

The chain uses TRBV4-3 and TRBJ2-6; maybe TRBD1 (6 bases). Trimming pared 1 base from V and 3 bases from J, leaving 16 bases between. CDR3 length: 18 amino acids. The germline V gene has CDR1 LGHNA and CDR2 YSLEER. The CDR3 bases are TGCGCCAGCAGCCAAGCCTCTGGGGCAGGGGTTGGGGCCAACGTCCTGACTTTC. Its protein is CASSQASGAGVGANVLTF.

This clone was detected only a few times. The chain combines TRBV30 with TRBJ1-3, with D unclear. Deletions cut 0 bases from V and 4 bases from J, with 7 bases between. The CDR3 has 13 amino acids. CDR1 and CDR2 from the germline V gene are GTSNPN and SVGIG (reference sequence). Here the CDR3 reads CAWSVPGGNTIYF. DNA for the CDR3: TGTGCCTGGAGTGTTCCCGGGGGAAACACCATATATTTT.

In the case of this clone: Other DNA sequences within the sample encode an identical CDR3. CDR3 region: CASSVVGGEQYF. The CDR3 region has the DNA TGTGCCAGCAGCGTAGTAGGGGGCGAGCAGTACTTC. This chain connects TRBV9 to TRBJ2-7; D is possibly TRBD1 (6 bases). The CDR3 totals 12 residues. In germline, CDR1 is SGDLS, CDR2 YYNGEE. The V gene lost 0 bases and the J gene lost 6 bases, with 7 bases spanning the gap.

V is TRBV6-5 and J is TRBJ2-3; 12 bases align to TRBD1. Germline loops: CDR1 MNHEY, CDR2 SVGAGI. The CDR3 is 16 residues long. After removal of 2 bases from V and 3 bases from J, the junction contained 3 bases not matched to a gene. The DNA of the CDR3 is TGTGCCAGCAGTTACGGGGGACAGGGGGCAACAGATACGCAGTATTTT. It codes for CASSYGGQGATDTQYF.

The chain couples TRBV5-4 to TRBJ1-2, with TRBD1 as a possible D gene (5 bases). Germline values: CDR1 SGHNT, CDR2 YYREEE (reference sequence). This CDR3 has 14 residues. The V and J ends lost 4 bases and 5 bases respectively, with 15 bases between them. The CDR3 here is CASSTGGGGYGYTF. The CDR3 DNA reads TGTGCCAGCAGCACCGGGGGGGGAGGATATGGCTACACCTTC.

The V gene is TRBV7-9, the J gene TRBJ2-1, with 7 bases lining up with TRBD2. CDR1 and CDR2 (germline): SEHNR, FQNEAQ (reference sequence). The CDR3 spans 15 residues. V was pared by 2 bases and J by 9 bases, with 10 bases of the junction left unmatched. CDR3 sequence: CASSLIGGLVTEQFF. In nucleotides, the CDR3 is TGTGCCAGCAGCTTAATCGGCGGACTAGTAACTGAGCAGTTCTTC.

This chain joins TRBV19 and TRBJ2-3; 13 bases are shared with TRBD2. Germline CDR1 and CDR2: LNHDA and SQIVND (reference sequence). The CDR3 runs 20 residues. V trimming: 1 base; J trimming: 5 bases; junction bases outside the gene matches: 15. The chain's CDR3 is CASSIVPPSGTSGAGDTQYF. The CDR3 DNA is TGTGCCAGTAGTATAGTTCCGCCCTCCGGGACTAGCGGGGCAGGAGATACGCAGTATTTT.

J is TRBJ2-7 and V is TRBV20-1, with D tentatively TRBD2 (6 bases). Germline CDR1 DFQATT, CDR2 SNEGSKA (reference sequence). The CDR3 is made up of 13 amino acids. Trimming removed 3 bases at V and 6 bases at J, with 15 bases between. Here the CDR3 reads CSASSGEVGEQYF. In DNA form, the CDR3 reads TGCAGTGCTAGTTCCGGGGAGGTTGGCGAGCAGTACTTC.

The J gene is TRBJ2-7, the V gene TRBV5-8; 7 nucleotides line up with TRBD1. There are 17 residues in the CDR3. Germline trimming cut 0 bases from V and 3 bases from J; bases unmatched to any gene: 12. Germline values: CDR1 SGHTS, CDR2 YDEGEE. The CDR3 DNA follows: TGTGCCAGCAGCTTGGCCGCCTGGGACAGCATTATCTACGAGCAGTACTTC. Amino acids: CASSLAAWDSIIYEQYF.

V and J are TRBV11-2 and TRBJ1-1; 8 bases agree with TRBD1. The V segment lost 3 bases and the J segment 6 bases; nucleotides outside the gene matches: 9. Germline CDR1 is SGHAT and CDR2 is FQNNGV. The CDR3 contains 15 residues. The CDR3 DNA sequence: TGTGCCAGCAGCTTCTCAGGGGGCGCGGCTCCTGAAGCTTTCTTT. Encoded protein: CASSFSGGAAPEAFF.

The table lists this clone with a few counts. CDR3 protein: CASSKDSYGYTF. CDR3 nucleotides: TGTGCCAGCAGTAAAGACAGTTATGGCTACACCTTC. This chain joins TRBV2 and TRBJ1-2, with D possibly matching TRBD1 (5 bases). V gave up 5 bases and J gave up 5 bases, with 9 bases separating them. The CDR3 contains 12 residues. From germline, CDR1 is SNHLY and CDR2 FYNNEI.

The V and J genes are TRBV5-6 and TRBJ1-5; D gene ambiguous. CDR3 length equals 15 residues. Germline lookup yields CDR1 SGHDT and CDR2 YYEEEE. Trimming shortened V by 2 bases and J by 6 bases, and 15 bases separated the two germline ends. In DNA, the CDR3 is TGTGCCAGCAGCTTTGGTGCCAGAAGAGGTCAGCCCCAGCATTTT. Its translation: CASSFGARRGQPQHF.

This rearrangement joins TRBV7-3 to TRBJ2-1, with TRBD2 matching over 16 bases. The length of the CDR3 is 15 residues. Looked up from germline, CDR1 is SGHTA and CDR2 is FQGTGA. V lost 5 bases and J lost 8; bases outside the gene matches: 3. CDR3 in amino acids: CASSLGTSGRDEQFF. DNA of the CDR3: TGTGCCAGCAGCCTTGGGACTAGCGGGAGGGATGAGCAGTTCTTC.

This clone occurred a few times. The chain carries TRBV4-3 and TRBJ1-5; D gene ambiguous. V was cut by 4 bases and J by 0 bases, with 10 bases left in between. Germline V gives CDR1 LGHNA, CDR2 YSLEER. The CDR3 runs 15 residues. The CDR3 region has the DNA TGCGCCAGCAGCCCCCAGTCGAATAGCAATCAGCCCCAGCATTTT. Translating it yields CASSPQSNSNQPQHF.

The chain uses TRBV7-2 and TRBJ2-2; D not certain. Germline V CDR1 and CDR2: SGHTA, FQGNSA. This CDR3 is built from 12 residues. Trimming took 2 bases from V and 6 from J, leaving 4 bases between them. The CDR3 DNA is TGTGCCAGCAGCTTAAGAGCCGGGGAGCTGTTTTTT. This encodes CASSLRAGELFF. Using reference TRBV7-2 and TRBJ2-2 for the parts outside the CDR3, the full variable domain is GAGVSQSPSNKVTEKGKDVELRCDPISGHTALYWYRQSLGQGLEFLIYFQGNSAPDKSGLPSDRFSAERTGGSVSTLTIQRTQQEDSAVYLCASSLRAGELFFGEGSRLTVL.

Note on this clone: An end of the junction does not agree with germline; a read error may underlie this. The chain joins TRBV7-7 to TRBJ1-5, with 10 bases aligning to TRBD1. The CDR3 is 17 residues long. Germline assignment: CDR1 SSHAT and CDR2 FNYEAQ (reference sequence). The CDR3 DNA reads as TGTGCTAGCAGCCCCCGGCCCGGGACAGGGGACCATCAGCCCCAGCATTTT. It specifies CASSPRPGTGDHQPQHF. Variable domain in full (rest from reference TRBV7-7 and TRBJ1-5): GAGVSQSPRYKVTKRGQDVTLRCDPISSHATLYWYQQALGQGPEFLTYFNYEAQPDKSGLPSDRFSAERPEGSISTLTIQRTEQRDSAMYRCASSPRPGTGDHQPQHFGDGTRLSIL.

V usage is TRBV27 and J usage is TRBJ2-7; D call uncertain. CDR1 and CDR2 from the germline V gene are MNHEY and SMNVEV (reference sequence). V lost 2 bases and J 4 bases, leaving 12 bases between the germline ends. The CDR3 contains 14 residues. The CDR3 DNA follows: TGTGCCAGCAGTTTAGAGGCATTCGGTTACGAGCAGTACTTC. Protein product: CASSLEAFGYEQYF.

The chain uses TRBV25-1 and TRBJ2-3, with TRBD1 identical over 8 bases. The J segment lost 0 bases and the V segment lost 3 bases, leaving 5 bases of the junction unmatched. Germline values: CDR1 MGHDK, CDR2 SYGVNS. The CDR3 contains 16 residues. The CDR3, as DNA: TGTGCCAGCAGTGACAGGGGGCTAGGAAGCACAGATACGCAGTATTTT. Translation gives CASSDRGLGSTDTQYF. Based on the CDR3 plus reference TRBV25-1 and TRBJ2-3, the full variable domain is EADIYQTPRYLVIGTGKKITLECSQTMGHDKMYWYQQDPGMELHLIHYSYGVNSTEKGDLSSESTVSRIRTEHFPLTLESARPSHTSQYLCASSDRGLGSTDTQYFGPGTRLTVL.

The chain is built from TRBV5-1 and TRBJ1-2; 8 bases map to TRBD1. CDR1 and CDR2 (germline): SGHRS, YFSETQ. V lost 0 bases and J lost 6; bases outside the gene matches: 4. This CDR3 region has 14 residues. The CDR3 DNA sequence: TGCGCCAGCAGCTTGGGCGGGACAGGCGATGGCTACACCTTC. The encoded protein is CASSLGGTGDGYTF.

The V gene is TRBV18, the J gene TRBJ1-1; D not certain. Germline V gene lookup returns CDR1 KGHSH and CDR2 LQKENI. CDR3 size: 15 residues. V shed 6 bases and J shed 1 base, with 15 bases lying between them. CDR3 loop: CASSPIRGGNTEAFF. The CDR3 nucleotides are TGTGCCAGCTCCCCTATTCGGGGAGGGAACACTGAAGCTTTCTTT.

The J gene is TRBJ2-7, the V gene TRBV11-2; tentative D call: TRBD2 (7 bases). Germline V gene data show CDR1 as SGHAT and CDR2 as FQNNGV. The CDR3 runs 17 residues. Trimming stripped 3 bases from V and 2 bases from J, with 20 bases between. DNA for the CDR3: TGTGCCAGCAGCTTTTCGATCCCTAGGGGGGGTCCCTACGAGCAGTACTTC. It is translated as CASSFSIPRGGPYEQYF. Full variable domain (remainder filled in from reference TRBV11-2 and TRBJ2-7): EAGVAQSPRYKIIEKRQSVAFWCNPISGHATLYWYQQILGQGPKLLIQFQNNGVVDDSQLPKDRFSAERLKGVDSTLKIQPAKLEDSAVYLCASSFSIPRGGPYEQYFGPGTRLTVT.

The chain uses TRBV12-3 or TRBV12-4 and TRBJ1-4; no definite D call. The CDR3 is 11 residues long. The V gene lost 5 bases and the J gene lost 11 bases, with 9 bases spanning the gap. The CDR3 DNA is TGTGCCAGCAGTGCGGGAGGGAAACTGTTTTTT. Amino acid sequence: CASSAGGKLFF.

This clone was observed a handful of times. The chain is built from TRBV5-1 and TRBJ1-1; no clear D gene. V shed 0 bases and J shed 1 base, with 16 bases lying between them. This CDR3 has 17 amino acids. Germline V gene data show CDR1 as SGHRS and CDR2 as YFSETQ. DNA of the CDR3: TGCGCCAGCAGCTTGGTTTGGCAGGTTGGGAGGAACACTGAAGCTTTCTTT. Translating gives CASSLVWQVGRNTEAFF.

V gene TRBV9 combines with J gene TRBJ2-3; perhaps TRBD1 as D (6 bases). V dropped 4 bases and J dropped 1 base, with 13 bases sitting between them. Germline CDR1 reads SGDLS; CDR2 reads YYNGEE. This CDR3 comprises 15 residues. CDR3 residues: CASSLGHSGTDTQYF. The CDR3, as DNA: TGTGCCAGCAGCCTGGGACACTCGGGCACAGATACGCAGTATTTT.

The chain couples TRBV4-3 to TRBJ2-1; tentative D call: TRBD1 (5 bases). CDR1 and CDR2 from the germline V gene are LGHNA and YSLEER. Trimming pared 0 bases from V and 7 bases from J, leaving 7 bases between. This CDR3 contains 13 residues. The CDR3 here is CASSQEAGNEQFF. CDR3 nucleotides: TGCGCCAGCAGCCAAGAAGCAGGGAATGAGCAGTTCTTC.

The V call is TRBV6-5, the J call TRBJ2-7, with 7 bases fitting TRBD1. J gave up 2 bases and V 4 bases, and 2 bases lay outside the gene matches. Germline CDR1 is MNHEY and CDR2 is SVGAGI. There are 13 residues in the CDR3. This CDR3 is CASSSDRAYEQYF. The CDR3 bases are TGTGCCAGCAGTTCCGACAGGGCCTACGAGCAGTACTTC.